The 13 T cell receptor beta chains reported below all come from one sample, sequenced in a study of shared clonotypes between healthy human individuals. The assay was immunoSEQ multiplex PCR, and TCRdb's table has in-frame clones only and misses some. The profile shows some 2,500,000 clones, approximately 90% of them singletons. What was sequenced was naive CD4+ T cells from PBMCs. The subset here: CD45RA+ positively selected. The receptors originated from a man in his late teens or twenties in good health. Some clones in this sample may be carry-over from other donors' samples.

The chain's CDR3 is CASSQRCKETQYF. As DNA, the CDR3 is TGTGCCAGCAGCCAAAGGTGCAAGGAGACCCAGTACTTC. This chain connects TRBV21-1 to TRBJ2-5. TRBV21-1 constitutes a pseudogene. CDR3 size: 13 residues.

This chain uses TRBV4-2 with TRBJ1-1; perhaps TRBD1 as D (6 bases). CDR3 size: 15 residues. The V end lost 4 bases, the J end lost 1 base, and 13 bases lay between the germline ends. CDR1 and CDR2 (germline): LGHNA, YNFKEQ. CDR3: CASSPQGTENTEAFF. The CDR3 nucleotides read TGTGCCAGCAGCCCCCAGGGGACCGAGAACACTGAAGCTTTCTTT.

This chain connects TRBV18 to TRBJ2-3; 10 bases map to TRBD2. Germline V CDR1 and CDR2: KGHSH, LQKENI. Trimming cost V 0 bases and J 2 bases; bases outside gene matches: 8. CDR3 length: 18 amino acids. CDR3: CASSPPAFTSGITDTQYF. CDR3 coding DNA: TGTGCCAGCTCACCACCGGCGTTCACTAGCGGGATCACAGATACGCAGTATTTT.

The V and J genes are TRBV7-2 and TRBJ1-4; perhaps TRBD1 as D (5 bases). The CDR3 has 15 amino acids. V was pared by 7 bases and J by 4 bases, with 16 bases between. Germline CDR1 and CDR2: SGHTA and FQGNSA. The DNA for the CDR3 is TGTGCCAGCAACGACGGCGGGGGGATTAATGAAAAACTGTTTTTT. Protein: CASNDGGGINEKLFF.

This clone was found once. The gene calls are TRBV28 and TRBJ1-6; unclear D gene. Germline CDR1 is MDHEN and CDR2 is SYDVKM. Between the trimmed V and J ends, which lost 3 bases and 9 bases, there was a span of 9 bases. CDR3 length: 13 residues. This chain's CDR3 is CASSFPPASPLHF. In DNA, the CDR3 is TGTGCCAGCAGTTTCCCACCGGCTTCACCCCTCCACTTT.

The chain carries TRBV27 and TRBJ2-3; 11 bases agree with TRBD2. Germline CDR1 reads MNHEY; CDR2 reads SMNVEV (reference sequence). The V segment lost 3 bases and the J segment 5 bases; nucleotides outside the gene matches: 4. CDR3 size: 15 residues. CDR3 sequence reads: CASSFALAGEDTQYF. The CDR3 nucleotides are TGTGCCAGCAGTTTTGCACTAGCGGGAGAAGATACGCAGTATTTT.

The rearrangement joins TRBV28 to TRBJ2-1, with TRBD2 matching 12 bases. CDR1 MDHEN and CDR2 SYDVKM come from the germline V gene. This CDR3 has 20 residues. The J segment lost 5 bases and the V segment lost 2 bases, leaving 16 bases of the junction unmatched. CDR3 sequence (DNA): TGTGCCAGCAGTTTAGGTAATCGCCAGCGGACTAGCGGGATCCACAATGAGCAGTTCTTC. The encoded protein is CASSLGNRQRTSGIHNEQFF.

The V and J genes are TRBV18 and TRBJ2-7; 9 nucleotides match TRBD1. The ends lost 1 base at V and 7 bases at J; junction bases unmatched: 5. The CDR3 totals 14 residues. Germline loops: CDR1 KGHSH, CDR2 LQKENI. Written as DNA, the CDR3 is TGTGCCAGCTCACCACAACAGGGGGCGGGAGAGCAGTACTTC. Its translation: CASSPQQGAGEQYF.

This clone was counted between two and nine times. The chain is built from TRBV21-1 and TRBJ2-1; TRBD2, the table's D call, lacks a check against the DNA. TRBV21-1 is tagged as a pseudogene. CDR3 length: 14 residues. CDR3 amino acids: CASSIRTSRNEQFF. DNA of the CDR3: TGTGCCAGCAGCATAAGGACTAGTCGTAATGAGCAGTTCTTC.

The chain recombines TRBV7-2 with TRBJ2-7; D possibly matches TRBD1 or TRBD2 (5 bases each). V dropped 4 bases and J dropped 6 bases, with 16 bases sitting between them. The CDR3 spans 14 residues. CDR1 is SGHTA and CDR2 is FQGNSA in the germline V gene. DNA of the CDR3: TGTGCCAGCAGCTCCGACCGGGACGGACGCGAGCAGTACTTC. Its translation: CASSSDRDGREQYF. Full variable domain (remainder filled in from reference TRBV7-2 and TRBJ2-7): GAGVSQSPSNKVTEKGKDVELRCDPISGHTALYWYRQSLGQGLEFLIYFQGNSAPDKSGLPSDRFSAERTGGSVSTLTIQRTQQEDSAVYLCASSSDRDGREQYFGPGTRLTVT.

The chain carries TRBV2 and TRBJ2-2; D remains ambiguous. Germline V gene lookup returns CDR1 SNHLY and CDR2 FYNNEI. CDR3 length: 11 residues. The V end lost 9 bases, the J end lost 8 bases, and 10 bases lay between the germline ends. The CDR3 is CASAPGGELFF. The CDR3 nucleotides are TGTGCCAGTGCCCCTGGTGGGGAGCTGTTTTTT.

V gene TRBV6-6 combines with J gene TRBJ2-1, with TRBD2 as a possible D gene (5 bases). CDR1 and CDR2 from the germline V gene are MNHNY and SVGAGI (reference sequence). The germline V and J ends were trimmed by 8 bases and 8 bases, with 13 bases remaining between them. The CDR3 totals 12 residues. The CDR3 sequence: CASGLAFHEQFF. The CDR3 coding sequence is TGTGCCAGCGGTCTAGCCTTCCATGAGCAGTTCTTC.

As DNA, the CDR3 is TGCGCCAGCAGCCATTCCGCTAGCGGTTCCTACAATGAGCAGTTCTTC. As protein: CASSHSASGSYNEQFF. The V call is TRBV4-1, the J call TRBJ2-1, with 7 bases fitting TRBD2. The CDR3 has 16 amino acids. V shed 3 bases and J 1 base; nucleotides not matched to a gene: 6. Germline V gene lookup returns CDR1 MGHRA and CDR2 YSYEKL.